The 21 T cell receptor beta chains listed next were all sequenced from one sample in a study of vaccination effects on CD4 cells after COVID-19 (dated by TCRdb to 2022 to 2024). Receptors were amplified or captured by the immunoSEQ multiplex PCR assay. TCRdb carries this immuneACCESS record with in-frame sequences only. Its versions omit some clonotypes, under half of them owing to an unresolved V gene in the studies checked, with the rest unexplained. The sample table holds approximately 54,000 clones, of which roughly 80% were seen once. The top ten hold roughly 2.3% of the sample. Antigens of these TCRs are unknown. The ViraFEST assay stimulated PBMC with viral peptide pools and then used TCR sequencing to identify antigen-specific CD4+ T cell clonotypes by expansion. After about 10 days of culture, CD4+ T cells were isolated with the EasySep CD4+ T cell isolation kit. This material consisted of CD4+ T cells from PBMCs cultured with HCoV-229E spike peptides, taken before COVID-19 vaccination. The cell subset or site tag for this specimen amounts to: HCoV-229E spike overlapping peptide pool stimulation. These receptors all stem from a human donor who received a COVID-19 vaccine.

The CDR3 region is CASSPSDIYLYIQYF. The CDR3 DNA is TGTGCCAGCAGCCCGTCCGACATCTACCTTTACATTCAGTACTTC. The chain is built from TRBV21-1 and TRBJ2-4; the table's TRBD1 call for D was not verified on the DNA. TRBV21-1 constitutes a pseudogene. The CDR3 is 15 residues long.

The chain couples TRBV5-1 to TRBJ2-2; D is possibly TRBD1 (5 bases). CDR3 length: 14 amino acids. CDR1 is SGHRS and CDR2 is YFSETQ in the germline V gene. The V end lost 0 bases, the J end lost 6 bases, and 9 bases lay between the germline ends. The DNA for the CDR3 is TGCGCCAGCAGCTTGGTGCAGGGCCCCGGGGAGCTGTTTTTT. Translated: CASSLVQGPGELFF. Using reference TRBV5-1 and TRBJ2-2 for the parts outside the CDR3, the full variable domain is KAGVTQTPRYLIKTRGQQVTLSCSPISGHRSVSWYQQTPGQGLQFLFEYFSETQRNKGNFPGRFSGRQFSNSRSEMNVSTLELGDSALYLCASSLVQGPGELFFGEGSRLTVL.

V gene TRBV6-2 or TRBV6-3 combines with J gene TRBJ1-2; a possible D gene is TRBD1 (6 bases). The CDR3 length is 14 residues. Trimming took off 6 bases at V and 1 base at J, with 12 bases between the two ends. Germline loops: CDR1 MNHEY, CDR2 SVGEGT. CDR3 nucleotide sequence: TGTGCCAGCAGCGACAGGCGCTTTAACTATGGCTACACCTTC. Protein product: CASSDRRFNYGYTF.

This clone was detected only once. V usage is TRBV9 and J usage is TRBJ2-1, with 8 bases aligning to TRBD2. This CDR3 contains 15 residues. V lost 0 bases, J lost 8 bases, and 7 bases stayed unmatched. The germline V gene encodes CDR1 SGDLS and CDR2 YYNGEE. The CDR3 sequence is CASSVGTTSAHEQFF. The CDR3, as DNA: TGTGCCAGCAGCGTAGGAACGACTAGCGCCCATGAGCAGTTCTTC.

This clone was recorded a few times. This chain connects TRBV7-2 to TRBJ1-3; no definite D call. The CDR3 loop spans 13 amino acids. Germline assignment: CDR1 SGHTA and CDR2 FQGNSA. The V and J ends lost 1 base and 11 bases respectively, with 12 bases between them. CDR3 protein: CASSLDQSMSIYF. DNA for the CDR3: TGTGCCAGCAGCTTAGATCAATCTATGTCCATATATTTT.

V and J are TRBV6-5 and TRBJ2-5, with TRBD1 as a possible D gene (6 bases). V lost 6 bases to trimming and J lost 2 bases, with 10 bases between them. CDR1 and CDR2 from the germline V gene are MNHEY and SVGAGI. This CDR3 spans 13 amino acids. The CDR3 loop is CASRRTVQETQYF. The CDR3 DNA reads TGTGCCAGCAGACGGACAGTTCAAGAGACCCAGTACTTC.

The table lists this clone with a count of one. This chain links TRBV3-1 (or the pseudogene TRBV3-2) with TRBJ2-5; D could derive from TRBD1 or TRBD2 (6 bases each). The V end was cut by 5 bases, the J end by 3 bases, with 28 bases between. The CDR3 covers 19 residues. CDR1 and CDR2 from the germline V gene are LGHDT and YNNKEL (reference sequence). Here the CDR3 reads CASSISPLGGQYRKETQYF. CDR3 in DNA: TGTGCCAGCAGCATATCACCCCTTGGGGGGCAGTACCGAAAAGAGACCCAGTACTTC.

The genes are TRBV6-2 or TRBV6-3 and TRBJ1-2, with 8 bases aligning to TRBD1. The junction had 1 base not matched to a gene; V was cut back by 5 bases and J by 2 bases. The CDR3 covers 13 residues. Germline values: CDR1 MNHEY, CDR2 SVGEGT. CDR3 nucleotides: TGTGCCAGCAGTCGACAGGGGAACTATGGCTACACCTTC. Translating gives CASSRQGNYGYTF.

This sequence joins TRBV12-3 or TRBV12-4 and TRBJ1-2; tentatively, D is TRBD1 (5 bases). V lost 10 bases, J lost 8 bases, and 17 bases lay in between. This CDR3 has 12 residues. The CDR3 region has the DNA TGTGCCACCCGACGCCCTGCAGGGGGCTACACCTTC. Translated: CATRRPAGGYTF.

In its sample, this clone was seen a few times. The CDR3 loop reads CASSRTGGAKGTEAFF. The CDR3 region has the DNA TGTGCCAGTAGTAGGACAGGGGGCGCGAAGGGCACTGAAGCTTTCTTT. The chain is built from TRBV19 and TRBJ1-1, with TRBD1 matching 11 bases. Germline-derived CDR1 and CDR2 are LNHDA and SQIVND (reference sequence). J lost 4 bases, V lost 4 bases, and 8 bases had no gene match. The CDR3 runs to 16 residues.

This clone was found once. V and J are TRBV5-1 and TRBJ2-5; no clear D. V shed 1 base and J shed 0 bases, with 7 bases lying between them. The CDR3 runs to 14 residues. Germline-derived CDR1 and CDR2 are SGHRS and YFSETQ. This CDR3 is CASSLTPYQETQYF. The CDR3 DNA follows: TGCGCCAGCAGCTTGACCCCGTACCAAGAGACCCAGTACTTC.

V and J are TRBV5-4 and TRBJ2-5; TRBD2 is a possible D gene (7 bases). Trimming pared 4 bases from V and 4 bases from J, leaving 14 bases between. The CDR3 extends over 14 amino acids. Germline V gene sequence: CDR1 SGHNT, CDR2 YYREEE (reference sequence). The CDR3 bases are TGTGCCAGCAGCACTAGGGGGGGCGTAGAGACCCAGTACTTC. Amino acids: CASSTRGGVETQYF.

The V gene is TRBV5-3, the J gene TRBJ2-2; D remains unclear. TRBV5-3 is annotated as an ORF whose role is uncertain. The CDR3 extends over 16 amino acids. V lost 0 bases to trimming and J lost 1 base, with 10 bases between them. The CDR3 coding sequence is TGTGCCAGAAGCTTGGCCCCTCCTCAGAACACCGGGGAGCTGTTTTTT. Its protein is CARSLAPPQNTGELFF.

The genes are TRBV5-1 and TRBJ1-1; D not resolved. V lost 4 bases and J 3 bases, leaving 13 bases between the germline ends. CDR3 length: 14 residues. Looked up from germline, CDR1 is SGHRS and CDR2 is YFSETQ. CDR3 amino acids: CASSPSRAYTEAFF. The DNA for the CDR3 is TGCGCCAGCAGCCCCTCCCGGGCTTACACTGAAGCTTTCTTT.

This clone was seen a single time. This chain uses TRBV6-5 with TRBJ1-3, with D hard to call. Germline V lookup: CDR1 MNHEY, CDR2 SVGAGI. The CDR3 runs to 16 residues. V was shortened by 4 bases and J by 0 bases, with 13 bases between the two germline ends. For the CDR3, the DNA is TGTGCCAGCAGTTGGACCAGAGGCTACTCTGGAAACACCATATATTTT. Translation gives CASSWTRGYSGNTIYF.

The chain joins TRBV4-3 to TRBJ2-4, with 10 nucleotides matching TRBD1. Germline CDR1 reads LGHNA; CDR2 reads YSLEER. This CDR3 region has 17 residues. V lost 2 bases to trimming and J lost 3 bases; unmatched junction nucleotides: 7. CDR3 sequence (DNA): TGCGCCAGCAGCCAACAAGGGACAGGGGTGAGCAAAAACATTCAGTACTTC. Amino acids: CASSQQGTGVSKNIQYF.

The chain joins TRBV4-2 to TRBJ2-1; D not certain. Germline values: CDR1 LGHNA, CDR2 YNFKEQ. The CDR3 is made up of 17 amino acids. V lost 4 bases, J lost 0 bases, and 16 bases lay in between. CDR3 DNA: TGTGCCAGCAGCCGCCCCCTCTCGGCGAGCTCCTACAATGAGCAGTTCTTC. It codes for CASSRPLSASSYNEQFF.

The chain employs TRBV18 and TRBJ2-2; weak D call: TRBD1 (6 bases). The CDR3 extends over 16 amino acids. Trimming took 4 bases from V and 6 from J, leaving 18 bases between them. Germline values: CDR1 KGHSH, CDR2 LQKENI. The chain's CDR3 is CASSLDSLRFPGELFF. DNA of the CDR3: TGTGCCAGCTCACTGGACAGTTTGAGGTTTCCCGGGGAGCTGTTTTTT.

This clone has just a few counts. The gene calls are TRBV6-5 and TRBJ1-5, with 8 bases aligning to TRBD1. Germline V gene sequence: CDR1 MNHEY, CDR2 SVGAGI. V lost 6 bases to trimming and J lost 4 bases; unmatched junction nucleotides: 8. This CDR3 contains 15 residues. CDR3 loop: CASRETGALNQPQHF. The CDR3 DNA reads as TGTGCCAGCAGAGAGACAGGGGCTTTGAATCAGCCCCAGCATTTT.

The genes are TRBV9 and TRBJ2-5; D gene unclear. V was pared by 2 bases and J by 3 bases, with 17 bases between. The germline CDR1 and CDR2 sequences are SGDLS and YYNGEE. The CDR3 sequence is 16 residues long. In DNA form, the CDR3 reads TGTGCCAGCAGCGTTGGGATCCTCTGGGCGGAAGAGACCCAGTACTTC. Translated, it gives CASSVGILWAEETQYF. The full variable domain, completed using reference TRBV9 and TRBJ2-5, is DSGVTQTPKHLITATGQRVTLRCSPRSGDLSVYWYQQSLDQGLQFLIQYYNGEERAKGNILERFSAQQFPDLHSELNLSSLELGDSALYFCASSVGILWAEETQYFGPGTRLLVL.

This clone occurred once. The gene calls are TRBV5-4 and TRBJ2-5; 8 bases map to TRBD1. The CDR3 length is 16 residues. CDR1 and CDR2 from the germline V gene are SGHNT and YYREEE (reference sequence). After removal of 1 base from V and 4 bases from J, the junction contained 9 bases not matched to a gene. The CDR3 sequence is CASSLNAGQGIETQYF. In DNA, the CDR3 is TGTGCCAGCAGCTTGAATGCCGGACAGGGTATAGAGACCCAGTACTTC.